The T cell receptor beta chain described here comes from a study of T cell repertoires in cytomegalovirus infection. Points from the study as a whole: HLA-C-restricted CMV clonotypes gave the most frequent clonotype in two of eight donors.

TCRdb re-called the reads with MiXCR, one entry per CDR3 protein. The sample includes fewer than 1,000,000 distinct CDR3 sequences, less than 40% of them seen just once. This clonotype was detected ten times or more. What it recognizes is unknown. This CDR3 contains 16 residues. V gave up 0 bases and J gave up 0 bases, with 10 bases separating them. The germline CDR1 and CDR2 sequences are SGHVS and FQNEAQ. The sequencing here drew on cultured CD8+ T cells from PBMCs, taken from culture after CMV antigen stimulation. The origin of this receptor is a human donor in good health (CMV status not recorded). Some clones in this sample may be carry-over from other donors' samples. The V and J genes are TRBV7-8 and TRBJ2-3; unclear D gene. The CDR3 protein is CASSLALSRSTDTQYF. The DNA of the CDR3 is TGTGCCAGCAGCTTAGCGCTGAGTAGAAGCACAGATACGCAGTATTTT.